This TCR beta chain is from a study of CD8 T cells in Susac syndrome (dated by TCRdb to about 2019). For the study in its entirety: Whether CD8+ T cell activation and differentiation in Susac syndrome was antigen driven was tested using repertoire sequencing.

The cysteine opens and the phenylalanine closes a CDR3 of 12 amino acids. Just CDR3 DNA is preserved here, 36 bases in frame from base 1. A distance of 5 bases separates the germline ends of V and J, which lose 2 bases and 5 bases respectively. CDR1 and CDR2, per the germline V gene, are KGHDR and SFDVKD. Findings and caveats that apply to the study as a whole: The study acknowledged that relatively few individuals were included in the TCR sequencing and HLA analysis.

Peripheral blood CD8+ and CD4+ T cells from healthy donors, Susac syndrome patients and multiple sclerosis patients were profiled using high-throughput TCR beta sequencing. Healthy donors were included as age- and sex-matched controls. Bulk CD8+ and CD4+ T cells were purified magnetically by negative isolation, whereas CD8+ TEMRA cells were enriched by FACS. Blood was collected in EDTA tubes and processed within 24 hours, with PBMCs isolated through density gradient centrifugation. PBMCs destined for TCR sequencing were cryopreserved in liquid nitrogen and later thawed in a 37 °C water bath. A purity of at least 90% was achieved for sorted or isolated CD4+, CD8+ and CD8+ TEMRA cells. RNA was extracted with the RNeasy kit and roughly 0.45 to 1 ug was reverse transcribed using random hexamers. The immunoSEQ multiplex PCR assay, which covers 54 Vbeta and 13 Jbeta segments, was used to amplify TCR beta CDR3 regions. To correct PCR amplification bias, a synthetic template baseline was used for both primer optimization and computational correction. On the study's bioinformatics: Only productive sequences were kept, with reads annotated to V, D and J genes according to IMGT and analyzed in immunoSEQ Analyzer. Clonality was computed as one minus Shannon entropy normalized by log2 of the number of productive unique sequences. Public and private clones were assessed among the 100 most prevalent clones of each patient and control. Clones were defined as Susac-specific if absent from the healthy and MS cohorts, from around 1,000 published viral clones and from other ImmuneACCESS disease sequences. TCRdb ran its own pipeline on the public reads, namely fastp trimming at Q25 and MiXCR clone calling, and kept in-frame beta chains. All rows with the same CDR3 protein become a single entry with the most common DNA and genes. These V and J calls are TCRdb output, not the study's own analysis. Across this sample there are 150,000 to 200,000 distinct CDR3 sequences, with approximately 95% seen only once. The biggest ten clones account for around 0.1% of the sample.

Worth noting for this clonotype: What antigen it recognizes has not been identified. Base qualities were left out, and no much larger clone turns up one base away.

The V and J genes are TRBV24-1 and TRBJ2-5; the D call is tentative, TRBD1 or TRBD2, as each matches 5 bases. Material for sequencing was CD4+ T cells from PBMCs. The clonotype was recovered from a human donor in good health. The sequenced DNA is TGTGCCACCAGTGATTGGGGGGAGACCCAGTACTTC. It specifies CATSDWGETQYF.